A single sample gave rise to the 2 T cell receptor beta chains below, sequenced in a study of control samples from healthy donors and cancer patients. Libraries were prepared by immunoSEQ multiplex PCR; TCRdb keeps only in-frame clonotypes and omits some of them. The sample includes just under 150,000 clones, 75% to 95% of them seen just once. Sequencing was done on a sample of blood. These receptors all stem from a man aged 25-45 years in good health.

J is TRBJ1-2 and V is TRBV27; tentatively, D is TRBD1 (6 bases). V was cut by 5 bases and J by 0 bases, with 7 bases left in between. The length of the CDR3 is 13 residues. CDR1 MNHEY and CDR2 SMNVEV come from the germline V gene (reference sequence). The CDR3 nucleotides are TGTGCCAGCAGTCCAGGGGCTAACTATGGCTACACCTTC. This encodes CASSPGANYGYTF.

The table lists this clone with a count of one. The chain employs TRBV11-3 and TRBJ1-3; 7 bases align to TRBD1. Germline loops: CDR1 SGHNT, CDR2 YENEEA. This CDR3 is built from 15 residues. V dropped 1 base and J dropped 4; count of bases not matched to a gene: 4. The CDR3 DNA reads TGTGCCAGCAGCTTAGGGGCCAGGGGGGGAAACACCATATATTTT. Translating it yields CASSLGARGGNTIYF. The variable domain in full, with the rest retrieved from reference TRBV11-3 and TRBJ1-3, is EAGVVQSPRYKIIEKKQPVAFWCNPISGHNTLYWYLQNLGQGPELLIRYENEEAVDDSQLPKDRFSAERLKGVDSTLKIQPAELGDSAVYLCASSLGARGGNTIYFGEGSWLTVV.